Below, 13 T cell receptor beta chains from the same sample are listed, as sequenced in a study of OX40 agonist ivuxolimab in advanced cancers. Clones were read by immunoSEQ multiplex PCR, and TCRdb kept only the in-frame ones, dropping some. Found here are some 74,000 clones, approximately 94% of them singletons; the top ten hold around 9.6%. Sequencing used CD4+ or CD8+ T cells sorted from blood, obtained in a trial of the OX40 agonist ivuxolimab. These receptors originate from an adult with an advanced solid tumor such as melanoma, head and neck, liver or kidney cancer.

The gene calls are TRBV7-8 and TRBJ2-5; 8 bases fit TRBD2. The CDR3 covers 15 residues. Trimming at V came to 1 base and at J to 5 bases, leaving 6 bases not matched to a gene. Germline V CDR1 and CDR2: SGHVS, FQNEAQ. CDR3 in DNA: TGTGCCAGCAGCTTAGAACGGGGGGGGCTGGAGACCCAGTACTTC. Its translation: CASSLERGGLETQYF.

This clone was observed a handful of times. This sequence joins TRBV7-9 and TRBJ1-2, with D possibly being TRBD1 (5 bases). The V end lost 4 bases, the J end lost 7 bases, and 16 bases lay between the germline ends. The CDR3 loop spans 14 amino acids. Germline values: CDR1 SEHNR, CDR2 FQNEAQ (reference sequence). For the CDR3, the DNA is TGTGCCAGCAGCTCCCGGGACCAAGGGACTGGCTACACCTTC. This gives the protein CASSSRDQGTGYTF.

This chain connects TRBV7-9 to TRBJ1-5; D perhaps matches TRBD1 (5 bases). Trimming cost V 3 bases and J 7 bases, with 7 bases left between them. Germline CDR1 SEHNR, CDR2 FQNEAQ (reference sequence). CDR3 length: 12 residues. The CDR3 protein is CASSLGTQPQHF. CDR3 in DNA: TGTGCCAGCAGCTTGGGGACGCAGCCCCAGCATTTT. Supplemented by reference TRBV7-9 and TRBJ1-5, the full variable domain reads DTGVSQNPRHKITKRGQNVTFRCDPISEHNRLYWYRQTLGQGPEFLTYFQNEAQLEKSRLLSDRFSAERPKGSFSTLEIQRTEQGDSAMYLCASSLGTQPQHFGDGTRLSIL.

Turning to this clone: A read error may account for a junction end that differs from germline. The rearrangement links TRBV27 to TRBJ2-1; 10 nucleotides agree with TRBD1. This CDR3 spans 12 amino acids. Germline V gives CDR1 MNHEY, CDR2 SMNVEV (reference sequence). The CDR3 DNA sequence: TGTGCCAGCAGTCTCTCCGGGACAGGGGTGCTCTTC. It encodes CASSLSGTGVLF.

This rearrangement joins TRBV4-1 to TRBJ2-7; D is unclear. Germline V gene data show CDR1 as MGHRA and CDR2 as YSYEKL. The CDR3 contains 15 residues. The V gene lost 1 base and the J gene lost 2 bases, with 12 bases spanning the gap. This CDR3 is CASSQAAHTPYEQYF. CDR3 DNA sequence: TGCGCCAGCAGCCAAGCCGCTCATACACCCTACGAGCAGTACTTC.

The rearrangement links TRBV5-1 to TRBJ2-7; 7 bases agree with TRBD2. CDR1 is SGHRS, CDR2 YFSETQ, per germline. After removal of 4 bases from V and 1 base from J, the junction contained 8 bases not matched to a gene. CDR3 length equals 15 residues. CDR3 in DNA: TGCGCCAGCAGCACCTTGGGCGGGGGATCCTACGAGCAGTACTTC. Protein: CASSTLGGGSYEQYF.

The chain uses TRBV9 and TRBJ2-7; D call uncertain. Germline V gives CDR1 SGDLS, CDR2 YYNGEE. CDR3 length: 15 amino acids. The V end lost 0 bases, the J end lost 3 bases, and 13 bases lay between the germline ends. The CDR3: CASSVAYDQGYEQYF. CDR3 nucleotide sequence: TGTGCCAGCAGCGTAGCTTATGACCAAGGCTACGAGCAGTACTTC.

The CDR3 region is CASSRTMGSYNEQFF. The CDR3, as DNA: TGTGCCAGCAGCCGTACTATGGGCTCCTACAATGAGCAGTTCTTC. The rearrangement links TRBV13 to TRBJ2-1; D is unclear. Germline V gene sequence: CDR1 PRHDT, CDR2 FYEKMQ (reference sequence). Trimming stripped 5 bases from V and 0 bases from J, with 11 bases between. This CDR3 is built from 15 residues.

The V gene is TRBV6-4, the J gene TRBJ2-3, with no clear D. Germline assignment: CDR1 MRHNA and CDR2 SNTAGT. The CDR3 consists of 15 residues. The V gene lost 0 bases and the J gene lost 2 bases, with 9 bases spanning the gap. DNA of the CDR3: TGTGCCAGCAGTGACTCGGGCGCCGCCACAGATACGCAGTATTTT. Protein sequence: CASSDSGAATDTQYF.

The chain recombines TRBV4-3 with TRBJ2-6; D is undetermined. CDR3 length equals 16 residues. The germline V gene encodes CDR1 LGHNA and CDR2 YSLEER. V dropped 0 bases and J dropped 0 bases, with 6 bases sitting between them. This CDR3 is CASSQDLGSGANVLTF. The CDR3 bases are TGCGCCAGCAGCCAAGATTTGGGCTCTGGGGCCAACGTCCTGACTTTC.

The chain links TRBV28 to TRBJ2-5; 7 nucleotides match TRBD2. CDR3 length: 14 amino acids. Trimming removed 3 bases from V and 4 bases from J; junction bases left unmatched: 5. Per the germline V gene, CDR1 is MDHEN and CDR2 is SYDVKM. CDR3 DNA sequence: TGTGCCAGCAGTTTCGCGGGAGAGGGAGAGACCCAGTACTTC. Residues: CASSFAGEGETQYF.

This chain uses TRBV29-1 with TRBJ1-5, with a possible D match to TRBD1 (5 bases). The CDR3 covers 13 residues. From germline, CDR1 is SQVTM and CDR2 ANQGSEA. The DNA of the CDR3 is TGCAGTTTGGACATTCATCCCAATCAGCCCCAGCATTTT. It specifies CSLDIHPNQPQHF.

The rearrangement joins TRBV4-3 to TRBJ2-7; D is uncertain. The CDR3 has 13 residues. CDR1 is LGHNA, CDR2 YSLEER, per germline. Trimming took 1 base from V and 3 from J, leaving 7 bases between them. The CDR3 loop is CASSQGHGYEQYF. Here the CDR3 DNA reads TGCGCCAGCAGCCAAGGCCACGGCTACGAGCAGTACTTC.